The clone carrying this T cell receptor beta chain appeared many times. The source of the sample is a study of T-cell reconstitution after alpha-beta-depleted transplantation in children. Library preparation (for TCRbeta) was performed with unique molecular identifiers. TCRdb re-analysed the PCR reads in MiXCR, keeping a single row per CDR3 protein. Of about 610,000 distinct CDR3 sequences listed, roughly a tenth are singletons. The CDR3 runs to 15 residues. V was shortened by 2 bases and J by 4 bases, with 14 bases between the two germline ends. The specimen was PBMCs from the stem cell graft donor, collected from the stem cell graft. This receptor was identified in a human donor who donated a stem cell graft to a child with acute myeloid leukemia. V gene TRBV12-3 or TRBV12-4 combines with J gene TRBJ1-2; TRBD1 is a possible D gene (5 bases). The CDR3 nucleotides read TGTGCCAGCAGTTTAACCGCAACAGGCCCCTATGGCTACACCTTC. This codes for CASSLTATGPYGYTF.